These 18 T cell receptor beta chains were all obtained from the same sample, sequenced in a study of shared clonotypes between healthy human individuals. This table comes from immunoSEQ multiplex PCR, and its TCRdb copy is limited to in-frame clones, with some not included. Among 2 million to 2.5 million clones, nearly 97% were seen once, and the ten largest hold 0.1% to 0.15%. The sequenced material came from naive CD4+ T cells sorted from blood. Subset denoted: CD45RA+ positively selected. The receptor set was obtained from a man between 18 and 29 years old in good health.

The rearrangement uses TRBV2 and TRBJ1-2; no firm D call. Germline CDR1 and CDR2: SNHLY and FYNNEI. Between the trimmed V and J ends, which lost 4 bases and 6 bases, there was a span of 12 bases. The CDR3 extends over 13 amino acids. CDR3 amino acids: CASSVFQRDGYTF. DNA for the CDR3: TGTGCCAGCAGTGTCTTCCAACGAGATGGCTACACCTTC.

The chain joins TRBV30 to TRBJ2-1, with D possibly being TRBD2 (5 bases). Germline CDR1 and CDR2: GTSNPN and SVGIG (reference sequence). The CDR3 spans 13 residues. Trimming took 1 base from V and 9 from J, leaving 13 bases between them. DNA for the CDR3: TGTGCCTGGAGTGGTGATGAGGGAGTTGAGCAGTTCTTC. As protein: CAWSGDEGVEQFF.

The chain joins TRBV18 to TRBJ1-2; the D gene is possibly TRBD1 (5 bases). The CDR3 extends over 13 amino acids. The germline V gene encodes CDR1 KGHSH and CDR2 LQKENI. With 0 bases removed from V and 6 bases from J, the gap between germline ends came to 8 bases. The CDR3 coding sequence is TGTGCCAGCTCACCACCGGGGACGGATGGCTACACCTTC. This sequence encodes CASSPPGTDGYTF.

The chain combines TRBV7-2 with TRBJ2-1; D remains unclear. V gave up 6 bases and J gave up 9 bases, with 12 bases separating them. This CDR3 has 12 residues. From germline, CDR1 is SGHTA and CDR2 FQGNSA. CDR3 loop: CASSPYVGEQFF. The CDR3 DNA is TGTGCCAGCAGTCCATATGTGGGTGAGCAGTTCTTC.

The chain carries TRBV19 and TRBJ1-5; D is unresolved. This CDR3 has 12 amino acids. Germline loops: CDR1 LNHDA, CDR2 SQIVND (reference sequence). Deletions cut 6 bases from V and 8 bases from J, with 11 bases between. The CDR3 region is CASSTGLKPQHF. The CDR3 DNA follows: TGTGCCAGTAGCACCGGACTGAAGCCCCAGCATTTT.

The chain carries TRBV2 and TRBJ2-7; no clear D. V was cut by 7 bases and J by 0 bases, with 16 bases left in between. The CDR3 extends over 15 amino acids. Germline V gene data show CDR1 as SNHLY and CDR2 as FYNNEI. CDR3 in amino acids: CASKTAGVGSYEQYF. The CDR3 DNA reads as TGTGCCAGCAAGACTGCTGGGGTGGGCTCCTACGAGCAGTACTTC.

The chain employs TRBV10-3 and TRBJ1-2, with 9 nucleotides matching TRBD1. There are 15 residues in the CDR3. Germline V gene data show CDR1 as ENHRY and CDR2 as SYGVKD. The J segment lost 4 bases and the V segment lost 4 bases, leaving 7 bases of the junction unmatched. CDR3 in DNA: TGTGCCATCAGTGGAGCGACAGGGGGAATCTATGGCTACACCTTC. It encodes CAISGATGGIYGYTF.

The CDR3 sequence is CASSFEQGWDGYTF. DNA for the CDR3: TGCGCCAGCAGCTTCGAACAGGGCTGGGATGGCTACACCTTC. The chain recombines TRBV5-1 with TRBJ1-2; TRBD1 might be the D (6 bases). CDR3 length: 14 amino acids. Germline V gene sequence: CDR1 SGHRS, CDR2 YFSETQ. V lost 2 bases and J 6 bases, leaving 14 bases between the germline ends.

The chain employs TRBV5-1 and TRBJ1-2; unclear D gene. V lost 0 bases and J 5 bases, leaving 11 bases between the germline ends. The CDR3 is 14 residues long. CDR1 is SGHRS and CDR2 is YFSETQ in the germline V gene. Here the CDR3 DNA reads TGCGCCAGCAGCTTGGGAGGATCCGATTATGGCTACACCTTC. Amino acid sequence: CASSLGGSDYGYTF.

The chain has TRBV4-1 and TRBJ2-1; D ambiguous. Germline-derived CDR1 and CDR2 are MGHRA and YSYEKL. V lost 3 bases, J lost 0 bases, and 15 bases lay in between. The CDR3 is 17 residues long. CDR3 residues: CASSHPMTESSYNEQFF. The CDR3 region has the DNA TGCGCCAGCAGCCACCCAATGACTGAGAGCTCCTACAATGAGCAGTTCTTC.

The chain uses TRBV30 and TRBJ1-1; D is uncertain. The CDR3 totals 13 residues. CDR1 and CDR2 from the germline V gene are GTSNPN and SVGIG (reference sequence). The V end was cut by 1 base, the J end by 7 bases, with 13 bases between. The CDR3 bases are TGTGCCTGGAGTGCCGACCGCCGCCTTGAAGCTTTCTTT. Amino acid sequence: CAWSADRRLEAFF.

J is TRBJ2-5 and V is TRBV2, with D possibly TRBD2 on 6 matching bases. Per germline, CDR1 SNHLY and CDR2 FYNNEI. V was cut by 8 bases and J by 5 bases, with 15 bases left in between. The CDR3 extends over 13 amino acids. The CDR3 DNA sequence: TGTGCCAGCCGGAGGGGCGAGGGGGAGACCCAGTACTTC. It translates to CASRRGEGETQYF. The variable domain in full, completed from reference TRBV2 and TRBJ2-5, reads EPEVTQTPSHQVTQMGQEVILRCVPISNHLYFYWYRQILGQKVEFLVSFYNNEISEKSEIFDDQFSVERPDGSNFTLKIRSTKLEDSAMYFCASRRGEGETQYFGPGTRLLVL.

The chain employs TRBV5-6 and TRBJ1-5; 8 positions agree with TRBD1. Germline values: CDR1 SGHDT, CDR2 YYEEEE. V lost 2 bases and J lost 2; bases outside the gene matches: 3. The CDR3 covers 15 residues. Written as DNA, the CDR3 is TGTGCCAGCAGCTTAACGGGACAGGGCAATCAGCCCCAGCATTTT. Protein sequence: CASSLTGQGNQPQHF. The whole variable domain, remainder taken from reference TRBV5-6 and TRBJ1-5, is DAGVTQSPTHLIKTRGQQVTLRCSPKSGHDTVSWYQQALGQGPQFIFQYYEEEERQRGNFPDRFSGHQFPNYSSELNVNALLLGDSALYLCASSLTGQGNQPQHFGDGTRLSIL.

This clone was seen just once. The chain employs TRBV7-9 and TRBJ2-7; TRBD1 might be the D (6 bases). Trimming shortened V by 5 bases and J by 5 bases, and 19 bases separated the two germline ends. Per the germline V gene, CDR1 is SEHNR and CDR2 is FQNEAQ (reference sequence). The CDR3 spans 15 residues. The CDR3 coding sequence is TGTGCCAGCAGCCTCGGACAGTTCAAAGCGGACGAGCAGTACTTC. Translating it yields CASSLGQFKADEQYF. The complete variable domain, with remaining parts taken from reference TRBV7-9 and TRBJ2-7, reads DTGVSQNPRHKITKRGQNVTFRCDPISEHNRLYWYRQTLGQGPEFLTYFQNEAQLEKSRLLSDRFSAERPKGSFSTLEIQRTEQGDSAMYLCASSLGQFKADEQYFGPGTRLTVT.

CDR3 in amino acids: CAITEADGSYEQYF. The CDR3 region has the DNA TGTGCCATCACCGAGGCGGACGGCTCCTACGAGCAGTACTTC. V is TRBV10-3 and J is TRBJ2-7; D remains unclear. Germline-derived CDR1 and CDR2 are ENHRY and SYGVKD. The V end lost 7 bases, the J end lost 0 bases, and 13 bases lay between the germline ends. This CDR3 contains 14 residues.

The gene calls are TRBV15 and TRBJ2-3, with D perhaps matching TRBD2 (6 bases). This CDR3 has 18 residues. Germline V gene lookup returns CDR1 LNHNV and CDR2 YYDKDF (reference sequence). Deletions cut 0 bases from V and 2 bases from J, with 18 bases between. As DNA, the CDR3 is TGTGCCACCAGCAGAGATCCCTTTGCGGGATCTACCACAGATACGCAGTATTTT. Its translation is CATSRDPFAGSTTDTQYF.

The chain carries TRBV19 and TRBJ1-6; 9 bases agree with TRBD1. The trim removed 5 bases at V and 7 bases at J, leaving 3 bases unmatched. Germline-derived CDR1 and CDR2 are LNHDA and SQIVND (reference sequence). The CDR3 runs 14 residues. CDR3 in DNA: TGTGCCAGTAGTCTGGGACAGGGAAATTCACCCCTCCACTTT. This translates into CASSLGQGNSPLHF.

This chain links TRBV5-1 with TRBJ1-2, with 8 nucleotides matching TRBD1. This CDR3 has 12 amino acids. Germline CDR1 SGHRS, CDR2 YFSETQ. J gave up 8 bases and V 4 bases, and 4 bases lay outside the gene matches. The CDR3 bases are TGCGCCAGCAGCCTGCGACAGGGGGGCTACACCTTC. Amino acids: CASSLRQGGYTF. The full variable domain, in which reference TRBV5-1 and TRBJ1-2 provide the parts outside the CDR3, is KAGVTQTPRYLIKTRGQQVTLSCSPISGHRSVSWYQQTPGQGLQFLFEYFSETQRNKGNFPGRFSGRQFSNSRSEMNVSTLELGDSALYLCASSLRQGGYTFGSGTRLTVV.